The 10 T cell receptor beta chains below come from one sample, sequenced in a study of OX40 agonist ivuxolimab in advanced cancers. Sequenced by immunoSEQ multiplex PCR; TCRdb stores in-frame clones only, minus some. Of 60,000 to 100,000 clones listed, about 93% are singletons. Material: CD4+ or CD8+ T cells sorted from blood, obtained in a trial of the OX40 agonist ivuxolimab. The receptor set was obtained from an adult with an advanced solid tumor such as melanoma, head and neck, liver or kidney cancer.

The CDR3 region is CASSFTGPTYEQYF. The CDR3 DNA reads as TGTGCCAGCAGTTTTACAGGGCCAACCTACGAGCAGTACTTC. The rearrangement uses TRBV27 and TRBJ2-7; weak D call: TRBD1 (6 bases). CDR3 length equals 14 residues. The germline gives CDR1 MNHEY, CDR2 SMNVEV (reference sequence). V dropped 3 bases and J dropped 2 bases, with 11 bases sitting between them.

This chain connects TRBV28 to TRBJ1-6; a possible D gene is TRBD1 (5 bases). Germline CDR1 is MDHEN and CDR2 is SYDVKM. Trimming removed 3 bases from V and 10 bases from J, with 13 bases in between. The CDR3 totals 14 residues. CDR3 protein: CASSFRGGGSPLHF. Here the CDR3 DNA reads TGTGCCAGCAGTTTTCGGGGGGGTGGGTCACCCCTCCACTTT. Full variable domain (outside the CDR3, taken from reference TRBV28 and TRBJ1-6): DVKVTQSSRYLVKRTGEKVFLECVQDMDHENMFWYRQDPGLGLRLIYFSYDVKMKEKGDIPEGYSVSREKKERFSLILESASTNQTSMYLCASSFRGGGSPLHFGNGTRLTVT.

The DNA for the CDR3 is TGTGCCAGCAGCCCTGGTACTTTTAGCAATCAGCCCCAGCATTTT. Translating it yields CASSPGTFSNQPQHF. This rearrangement joins TRBV28 to TRBJ1-5; no firm D call. The CDR3 extends over 15 amino acids. Germline loops: CDR1 MDHEN, CDR2 SYDVKM. Trimming took off 6 bases at V and 0 bases at J, with 12 bases between the two ends.

This chain joins TRBV30 and TRBJ2-5; possible D gene TRBD2, 7 bases. The CDR3 covers 18 residues. The V gene lost 1 base and the J gene lost 2 bases, with 23 bases spanning the gap. The germline gives CDR1 GTSNPN, CDR2 SVGIG (reference sequence). CDR3 amino acids: CAWSGSDSSGGRQETQYF. The CDR3 nucleotides read TGTGCCTGGAGTGGGAGTGATTCATCGGGGGGCCGACAAGAGACCCAGTACTTC. The whole variable domain, filled in from reference TRBV30 and TRBJ2-5, reads SQTIHQWPATLVQPVGSPLSLECTVEGTSNPNLYWYRQAAGRGLQLLFYSVGIGQISSEVPQNLSASRPQDRQFILSSKKLLLSDSGFYLCAWSGSDSSGGRQETQYFGPGTRLLVL.

This rearrangement joins TRBV4-3 to TRBJ1-2, with D unresolved. The CDR3 sequence is 15 residues long. V lost 0 bases to trimming and J lost 4 bases, with 12 bases between them. Germline CDR1 reads LGHNA; CDR2 reads YSLEER. CDR3 sequence reads: CASSQDKRSPYGYTF. CDR3 in DNA: TGCGCCAGCAGCCAAGATAAGAGGTCCCCCTATGGCTACACCTTC.

This clone occurred once. This rearrangement joins TRBV29-1 to TRBJ2-7, with 9 positions matching TRBD1. The germline V gene encodes CDR1 SQVTM and CDR2 ANQGSEA. Losses at the gene ends were 6 bases for V and 3 bases for J; bases not matched to a gene: 6. The CDR3 runs 13 residues. The CDR3 is CSVETGGNYEQYF. In DNA form, the CDR3 reads TGCAGCGTGGAAACAGGGGGCAACTACGAGCAGTACTTC.

CDR3 sequence (DNA): TGTGCCAGAAGCTTGTCGGGACACTATGGCTACACCTTC. Translated, it gives CARSLSGHYGYTF. V is TRBV5-3 and J is TRBJ1-2, with D possibly matching TRBD1 (5 bases). TRBV5-3 is given ORF status, its function remaining uncertain. There are 13 residues in the CDR3. V lost 1 base and J 3 bases, leaving 7 bases between the germline ends.

Here the CDR3 DNA reads TGTGCCAGCAGTTTCCTAGCGGGAGCCTCCTACGAGCAGTACTTC. Amino acid sequence: CASSFLAGASYEQYF. The chain combines TRBV28 with TRBJ2-5, with 10 bases identical to TRBD2. The last part of the DNA fits TRBJ2-7 better; the J call may be wrong. CDR1 is MDHEN, CDR2 SYDVKM, per germline. The CDR3 has 15 residues.

The J gene is TRBJ2-1, the V gene TRBV5-6, with D hard to call. The germline CDR1 and CDR2 sequences are SGHDT and YYEEEE. The CDR3 runs to 16 residues. Trimming cost V 0 bases and J 0 bases, with 10 bases left between them. The CDR3 DNA reads as TGTGCCAGCAGCTTGGGGGGATTTAACTCCTACAATGAGCAGTTCTTC. Translation gives CASSLGGFNSYNEQFF.

This clone has just one count. The rearrangement uses TRBV10-1 and TRBJ2-3, with 7 bases identical to TRBD2. Germline trimming cut 3 bases from V and 3 bases from J; bases unmatched to any gene: 6. The CDR3 has 15 residues. Per germline, CDR1 WNHNN and CDR2 SYGVQD (reference sequence). The CDR3 region has the DNA TGCGCCAGCAGTGAAACGGGGGGTATGACAGATACGCAGTATTTT. Its protein is CASSETGGMTDTQYF.